These 22 T cell receptor beta chains share one sample of origin, sequenced in a study of regulatory T cells in long-lasting Graves disease. Time point meaning: persistent/refractory GD, antithyroid drugs over 5 years with positive TRAb. PBMC RNA was the source of the TCR library. Researchers made TCR beta libraries by using iRepertoire HTBI primers and running Arm-PCR on CDR3 regions. Using its own MiXCR run on the multiplex PCR reads, TCRdb lists one record per CDR3 protein. The top ten hold roughly an eighth of the sample, which has around 400,000 distinct CDR3 sequences, around a fifth seen once. The sample in question was peripheral blood mononuclear cells (PBMCs), obtained when the disease was refractory, from a patient treated with antithyroid drugs. These receptors originate from a female donor with Graves disease.

This clonotype was observed a handful of times. The V gene is TRBV3-1, the J gene TRBJ1-4, with D possibly being TRBD1 (5 bases). V lost 4 bases to trimming and J lost 8 bases, with 17 bases between them. The germline V gene encodes CDR1 LGHDT and CDR2 YNNKEL (reference sequence). The CDR3 has 15 residues. CDR3 in amino acids: CASSRWGTSEEKLFF. CDR3 nucleotides: TGTGCCAGCAGCCGATGGGGGACCTCCGAAGAAAAACTGTTTTTT.

The table lists this clonotype with a few counts. The chain combines TRBV9 with TRBJ1-2; unclear D gene. Trimming left V 2 bases short and J 1 base short, with 6 bases between. The CDR3 spans 13 residues. Germline V lookup: CDR1 SGDLS, CDR2 YYNGEE. CDR3 DNA: TGTGCCAGCAGCGTGGGCTATAACTATGGCTACACCTTC. Protein product: CASSVGYNYGYTF.

The sample holds many counts of this clonotype. The rearrangement uses TRBV2 and TRBJ1-1, with a weak D call TRBD1 (6 bases). Looked up from germline, CDR1 is SNHLY and CDR2 is FYNNEI. Deletions cut 10 bases from V and 1 base from J, with 16 bases between. The CDR3 is made up of 14 amino acids. The DNA of the CDR3 is TGTGCCACACGTCGTGGGGACACGAACACTGAAGCTTTCTTT. This translates into CATRRGDTNTEAFF.

CDR3 protein: CASSILTGGNEQFF. The CDR3 coding sequence is TGTGCCAGCAGTATCCTGACAGGGGGCAATGAGCAGTTCTTC. This chain links TRBV27 with TRBJ2-1; 9 bases are a match to TRBD1. Germline CDR1 is MNHEY and CDR2 is SMNVEV (reference sequence). There are 14 residues in the CDR3. J gave up 6 bases and V 5 bases, and 5 bases lay outside the gene matches.

This clonotype occurred many times. The rearrangement links TRBV28 to TRBJ1-1; D ambiguous. In germline, CDR1 is MDHEN, CDR2 SYDVKM. The CDR3 consists of 15 residues. V shed 6 bases and J shed 2 bases, with 16 bases lying between them. CDR3 coding DNA: TGTGCCAGCAGGAGAAACCCCCACAGAAACACTGAAGCTTTCTTT. This encodes CASRRNPHRNTEAFF. The full variable domain, with the rest looked up from reference TRBV28 and TRBJ1-1, is DVKVTQSSRYLVKRTGEKVFLECVQDMDHENMFWYRQDPGLGLRLIYFSYDVKMKEKGDIPEGYSVSREKKERFSLILESASTNQTSMYLCASRRNPHRNTEAFFGQGTRLTVV.

This clonotype was recorded at least ten times. V gene TRBV12-3 or TRBV12-4 combines with J gene TRBJ1-1; no clear D. The V gene lost 3 bases and the J gene lost 6 bases, with 5 bases spanning the gap. The CDR3 extends over 11 amino acids. The CDR3 DNA sequence: TGTGCCAGCAGTTTTGCCTCTGAAGCTTTCTTT. Its protein is CASSFASEAFF.

This clonotype was detected many times. The chain employs TRBV28 and TRBJ2-7, with 9 bases fitting TRBD2. With V trimmed by 6 bases and J by 3 bases, 6 bases remained unmatched. The CDR3 is 14 residues long. Germline CDR1 reads MDHEN; CDR2 reads SYDVKM. The CDR3 protein is CASRKLAGYYEQYF. The CDR3 nucleotides read TGTGCCAGCAGGAAGCTAGCGGGGTACTACGAGCAGTACTTC.

CDR3 DNA sequence: TGTGCCAGCAGGCCCCGGAGGGGAAGGAGCTCTGGGGCCAACGTCCTGACTTTC. Its protein product is CASRPRRGRSSGANVLTF. This sequence joins TRBV2 and TRBJ2-6; TRBD2 might be the D (6 bases). Germline CDR1 reads SNHLY; CDR2 reads FYNNEI. Trimming stripped 6 bases from V and 0 bases from J, with 18 bases between. This CDR3 is 18 amino acids long. The full variable domain, rest sourced from reference TRBV2 and TRBJ2-6, is EPEVTQTPSHQVTQMGQEVILRCVPISNHLYFYWYRQILGQKVEFLVSFYNNEISEKSEIFDDQFSVERPDGSNFTLKIRSTKLEDSAMYFCASRPRRGRSSGANVLTFGAGSRLTVL.

With regard to this clonotype: One end of the junction is discordant with germline, which a read error may explain. This rearrangement joins TRBV18 to TRBJ2-6; D might be TRBD1 or TRBD2, each matching 5 bases. The CDR3 spans 15 residues. Looked up from germline, CDR1 is KGHSH and CDR2 is LQKENI. CDR3 coding DNA: TGTGCCAGCTCACCCCCTAGCTCTGGGGCCAACGCCCTGACTTTC. This encodes CASSPPSSGANALTF.

This clonotype was detected a few times. The V call is TRBV27, the J call TRBJ1-5; D unclear. Trimming took off 3 bases at V and 0 bases at J, with 12 bases between the two ends. Germline CDR1 MNHEY, CDR2 SMNVEV (reference sequence). The CDR3 covers 16 residues. CDR3 DNA sequence: TGTGCCAGCAGTTTGAGAGGGCAGGATAGCAATCAGCCCCAGCATTTT. It codes for CASSLRGQDSNQPQHF.

The table lists this clonotype with a few counts. The rearrangement links TRBV28 to TRBJ2-3; TRBD2 matches at 8 bases. The CDR3 is 18 residues long. V trimming: 2 bases; J trimming: 0 bases; junction bases outside the gene matches: 10. CDR1 MDHEN and CDR2 SYDVKM come from the germline V gene. CDR3 in amino acids: CASSLIPKTSVSTDTQYF. In DNA form, the CDR3 reads TGTGCCAGCAGTTTAATCCCCAAGACTAGCGTAAGCACAGATACGCAGTATTTT.

This clonotype has more than one count but fewer than ten. V gene TRBV19 combines with J gene TRBJ2-6; 7 bases match TRBD2. The CDR3 totals 17 residues. Germline CDR1 LNHDA, CDR2 SQIVND (reference sequence). J gave up 0 bases and V 6 bases, and 8 bases lay outside the gene matches. CDR3 bases: TGTGCCAGTAGGCCGGGACTACAGAGCTCTGGGGCCAACGTCCTGACTTTC. This codes for CASRPGLQSSGANVLTF.

Comments on this clonotype: A much larger clone differs from this one at a single base, so this may be a read error. This sequence joins TRBV6-1 and TRBJ2-7; 7 nucleotides line up with TRBD2. Germline CDR1 MNHNS, CDR2 SASEGT. CDR3 length: 13 amino acids. The CDR3 region is CASRLAISYEQCF. The CDR3 coding sequence is TGTGCCAGCAGACTAGCGATCTCCTACGAGCAGTGCTTC.

This clonotype has at least ten counts. V gene TRBV6-1 combines with J gene TRBJ2-7; TRBD2 agrees at 7 bases. The CDR3 contains 13 residues. Trimming took 10 bases from V and 6 from J; bases not matched to a gene: 12. The germline V gene has CDR1 MNHNS and CDR2 SASEGT. CDR3 protein: CATRIGTTGEQYF. CDR3 coding DNA: TGTGCCACCCGGATCGGGACTACGGGCGAGCAGTACTTC.

At least ten counts were recorded for this clonotype. The rearrangement uses TRBV28 and TRBJ2-5; 10 nucleotides agree with TRBD2. Trimming removed 3 bases from V and 5 bases from J; junction bases left unmatched: 15. This CDR3 contains 18 residues. The germline V gene encodes CDR1 MDHEN and CDR2 SYDVKM. The CDR3 nucleotides are TGTGCCAGCAGTTTCCGAATCTCTAGCGGGAGACCATTGGAGACCCAGTACTTC. Its protein product is CASSFRISSGRPLETQYF.

The rearrangement uses TRBV20-1 and TRBJ2-7; 9 nucleotides agree with TRBD2. The CDR3 has 17 residues. With V trimmed by 4 bases and J by 0 bases, 13 bases remained unmatched. Germline CDR1 reads DFQATT; CDR2 reads SNEGSKA (reference sequence). As DNA, the CDR3 is TGCAGTGCTACGTTGAGTACTAGCGGGTTTAGCTCCTACGAGCAGTACTTC. The encoded protein is CSATLSTSGFSSYEQYF.

V gene TRBV9 combines with J gene TRBJ2-7; TRBD2 is a possible D gene (5 bases). Trimming pared 2 bases from V and 2 bases from J, leaving 11 bases between. This CDR3 has 14 amino acids. Per the germline V gene, CDR1 is SGDLS and CDR2 is YYNGEE. The CDR3 sequence: CASSVSGSAYEQYF. CDR3 in DNA: TGTGCCAGCAGCGTCAGCGGATCAGCCTACGAGCAGTACTTC.

As regards this clonotype: A far larger clone is only one base removed, so a read error is likely. The V and J genes are TRBV12-3 or TRBV12-4 and TRBJ1-4; the match to TRBD1 covers 9 bases. V dropped 6 bases and J dropped 7; count of bases not matched to a gene: 12. The CDR3 is 16 residues long. As DNA, the CDR3 is TGTGCCAGCAGCGGAAAACGGACAGGGGTGGGTGAAAAACTGTTTTTT. Protein: CASSGKRTGVGEKLFF.

Ten or more counts support this clonotype. The rearrangement links TRBV28 to TRBJ2-4, with a possible D match to TRBD1 (5 bases). Germline loops: CDR1 MDHEN, CDR2 SYDVKM. The CDR3 loop spans 15 amino acids. Trimming took off 2 bases at V and 4 bases at J, with 12 bases between the two ends. The CDR3 spells CASSLPNRQKNIQYF. The CDR3 nucleotides are TGTGCCAGCAGTTTACCTAACAGACAGAAAAACATTCAGTACTTC.

The chain uses TRBV7-2 and TRBJ1-2, with TRBD1 identical over 8 bases. This CDR3 contains 15 residues. V shed 8 bases, J shed 5 bases, and the junction held 13 bases outside the gene matches. CDR1 and CDR2 from the germline V gene are SGHTA and FQGNSA. The CDR3 is CASGYKTGDWYGYTF. In nucleotides, the CDR3 is TGTGCCAGCGGCTACAAGACAGGGGATTGGTATGGCTACACCTTC.

In this sample, this clonotype turned up a few times. The V call is TRBV5-1, the J call TRBJ2-2, with 9 positions matching TRBD1. V lost 4 bases and J lost 7; bases outside the gene matches: 5. This CDR3 contains 14 residues. CDR1 and CDR2 (germline): SGHRS, YFSETQ. This chain's CDR3 is CASSPKGQGGELFF. DNA for the CDR3: TGCGCCAGCAGCCCCAAGGGACAGGGCGGGGAGCTGTTTTTT. The full variable domain, in which reference TRBV5-1 and TRBJ2-2 provide the parts outside the CDR3, is KAGVTQTPRYLIKTRGQQVTLSCSPISGHRSVSWYQQTPGQGLQFLFEYFSETQRNKGNFPGRFSGRQFSNSRSEMNVSTLELGDSALYLCASSPKGQGGELFFGEGSRLTVL.

The CDR3 sequence: CASSPNSGATYEQYF. The CDR3 region has the DNA TGTGCCAGCTCACCAAACAGCGGGGCAACCTACGAGCAGTACTTC. The rearrangement uses TRBV18 and TRBJ2-7; 7 bases match TRBD2. Germline V gene sequence: CDR1 KGHSH, CDR2 LQKENI. The CDR3 runs 15 residues. The ends lost 2 bases at V and 2 bases at J; junction bases unmatched: 6.